These T cell receptor beta chains were read from a single sample in a study of spatial heterogeneity in lung cancer. TCRdb processed the 5' RACE reads anew with MiXCR; each CDR3 protein has one entry. The sample comprises around 18,000 distinct CDR3 sequences, 5.7% of which are singletons, and about a tenth rests with the top ten. Sequenced here: lung tumor tissue, sampled at surgery. The source is a female donor with early-stage non-small cell lung cancer. CDR3s include the opening cysteine and the closing phenylalanine or tryptophan. D genes are given only for firm matches. Rows may omit the clone size; those that give it use once, few, many or a size class.

d_call clone_size j_call cdr3_length v_call cdr3_nt cdr3_aa
NA medium-sized TRBJ2-1 14 TRBV7-9 TGTGCCAGCAGCTTAGCGGGATCCTACAATGAGCAGTTCTTC CASSLAGSYNEQFF
NA many TRBJ2-7 15 TRBV11-2 TGTGCCAGCAGCCAGGGGTCGGGGGGAAGGAACGAGCAGTACTTC CASSQGSGGRNEQYF
NA few TRBJ2-5 14 TRBV20-1 TGCAGCGCTCGGGGGGACAGCCACCAAGAGACCCAGTACTTC CSARGDSHQETQYF
NA few TRBJ2-5 18 TRBV29-1 TGCAGCGTTGAGGGCTCACTTGAGCGATTACACGACCAAGAGACCCAGTACTTC CSVEGSLERLHDQETQYF
NA NA TRBJ2-6 14 TRBV2 TGTGCCAGCAGTCCGGGGTCTGGGGCCAACGTCCTGACTTTC CASSPGSGANVLTF
TRBD1 many TRBJ2-5 15 TRBV28 TGTGCCAGCAGTTTACGGACAGGGGGCAGGGAGACCCAGTACTTC CASSLRTGGRETQYF
NA medium-sized TRBJ2-2 14 TRBV10-3 TGTGCCATCAGTGTCGATGGGGGACCCGGGGAGCTGTTTTTT CAISVDGGPGELFF
NA NA TRBJ1-6 15 TRBV20-1 TGCAGTGCTAGAGACCACAGGGCCTATAATTCACCCCTCCACTTT CSARDHRAYNSPLHF
NA NA TRBJ2-5 13 TRBV6-5 TGTGCCAGCAGCCAGCGATTGGGCGAGACCCAGTACTTC CASSQRLGETQYF
NA NA TRBJ2-1 14 TRBV23-1 TGCGCCAGCAGTCAATCTAGACCCTACAATGAGCAGTTCTTC CASSQSRPYNEQFF
NA many TRBJ1-6 15 TRBV20-1 TGCAGTGCTAGTCGCCCAGGGCAGAATAATTCACCCCTCCACTTT CSASRPGQNNSPLHF
NA many TRBJ1-2 15 TRBV10-1 TGCGCCAGCCACCCTGACGGAGATCCCGTCTATGGCTACACCTTC CASHPDGDPVYGYTF
TRBD1 many TRBJ1-1 12 TRBV12-3/TRBV12-4 TGTGCCAGCAGAACAGGGGAGGGTGAAGCTTTCTTT CASRTGEGEAFF
NA many TRBJ1-1 19 TRBV11-2 TGTGCCAGCAGCTTAGATACCAGACTGTCCCGTCAGGCAAACACTGAAGCTTTCTTT CASSLDTRLSRQANTEAFF
NA NA TRBJ2-2 20 TRBV7-9 TGTGCCAGCAGCTTAGTAAGTCCGCCAACAGGGAGGAGGTATACCGGGGAGCTGTTTTTT CASSLVSPPTGRRYTGELFF
TRBD1 many TRBJ1-4 13 TRBV14 TGTGCCAGCAGAGGGACAGTGGAGGAAAAACTGTTTTTT CASRGTVEEKLFF
NA many TRBJ1-2 14 TRBV7-2 TGTGCCAGCAGCCTCGGGGAGACCTTACCCGGCTACACCTTC CASSLGETLPGYTF
NA many TRBJ1-2 13 TRBV6-1 TGTGCCAGCAGTCGAACTGGGATGTATGGCTACACCTTC CASSRTGMYGYTF
TRBD1 medium-sized TRBJ2-1 15 TRBV27 TGTGCCAGCAGTCCTGGACAGGGGACCTACAATGAGCAGTTCTTC CASSPGQGTYNEQFF
NA many TRBJ2-7 13 TRBV7-6 TGTGCCAGCAGTAGTGGCACAGGGCACGAGCAGTACTTC CASSSGTGHEQYF
NA many TRBJ2-5 11 TRBV2 TGTGCCAGCAAAGCTCCGGAGACCCAGTACTTC CASKAPETQYF
NA many TRBJ2-2 16 TRBV4-1 TGCGCCAGCAGCCCTGGGAGCCACGTAACGATCGGGGAGCTGTTTTTT CASSPGSHVTIGELFF
NA medium-sized TRBJ2-5 14 TRBV29-1 TGCAGCGTTGATGATGGCAAGGCCAGGGAGACCCAGTACTTC CSVDDGKARETQYF
NA many TRBJ2-1 12 TRBV11-1 TGTGCCAGCAGCTTATCGTCCGCTGAGCAGTTCTTC CASSLSSAEQFF
TRBD2 NA TRBJ2-3 14 TRBV12-3/TRBV12-4 TGTGCCAGCAGGACCGGGACTAGCGGGAGTACGCAGTATTTT CASRTGTSGSTQYF
NA many TRBJ1-1 13 TRBV5-1 TGCGCCAGCAGCGCCGGGACCAACACTGAAGCTTTCTTT CASSAGTNTEAFF
NA many TRBJ1-6 13 TRBV7-2 TGTGCCAGCAGCTTTGGGGGTAATTCACCCCTCCACTTT CASSFGGNSPLHF